Sequencing of this TCR beta chain was carried out in a study of Ad26.COV2.S vaccination and SARS-CoV-2 variants. Study-wide results and limits: Vaccine recipients surpassed placebo recipients in spike-specific TCR breadth. Considerable breadth of spike-specific CD8+ and CD4+ T cell responses has reportedly been documented following vaccination. It was found that vaccine and placebo recipients had similar non-spike TCR breadth.

Trimming pared 2 bases from V and 6 bases from J, leaving 7 bases between. The CDR3 loop spans 13 amino acids. The germline gives CDR1 MNHEY, CDR2 SMNVEV (reference sequence). Produced via immunoSEQ multiplex PCR; TCRdb's table is partial and in-frame only. The data show approximately 400,000 clones, around 92% seen once. A word on this clone: The antigen is not known.

Source: peripheral blood, taken after recovery from COVID-19. The receptor was isolated from a human donor who had recovered from COVID-19. The chain links TRBV27 to TRBJ2-2; D is possibly TRBD2 (6 bases). This CDR3 reads CASSLREAGELFF. CDR3 DNA sequence: TGTGCCAGCAGTTTAAGGGAGGCCGGGGAGCTGTTTTTT.